This T cell receptor (beta chain) derives from a study of blood T cell repertoires in COVID-19. Assay used: immunoSEQ multiplex PCR; TCRdb lists only in-frame clones, some missing. The repertoire consists of around 82,000 clones, with roughly 85% occurring once and the leading ten covering 9.6%. This CDR3 comprises 15 residues. Trimming left V 4 bases short and J 2 bases short, with 13 bases between. Germline CDR1 SGHNT, CDR2 YYREEE (reference sequence). The TCR comes from a man between 50 and 59 years old with COVID-19, enrolled during active disease. The V call is TRBV5-4, the J call TRBJ1-3; unclear D gene. Sequencing used peripheral blood. The CDR3 DNA reads as TGTGCCAGCAGCCCGGGGTCAGCTACTGGAAACACCATATATTTT. Its translation is CASSPGSATGNTIYF. Based on the CDR3 plus reference TRBV5-4 and TRBJ1-3, the full variable domain is ETGVTQSPTHLIKTRGQQVTLRCSSQSGHNTVSWYQQALGQGPQFIFQYYREEENGRGNFPPRFSGLQFPNYSSELNVNALELDDSALYLCASSPGSATGNTIYFGEGSWLTVV.